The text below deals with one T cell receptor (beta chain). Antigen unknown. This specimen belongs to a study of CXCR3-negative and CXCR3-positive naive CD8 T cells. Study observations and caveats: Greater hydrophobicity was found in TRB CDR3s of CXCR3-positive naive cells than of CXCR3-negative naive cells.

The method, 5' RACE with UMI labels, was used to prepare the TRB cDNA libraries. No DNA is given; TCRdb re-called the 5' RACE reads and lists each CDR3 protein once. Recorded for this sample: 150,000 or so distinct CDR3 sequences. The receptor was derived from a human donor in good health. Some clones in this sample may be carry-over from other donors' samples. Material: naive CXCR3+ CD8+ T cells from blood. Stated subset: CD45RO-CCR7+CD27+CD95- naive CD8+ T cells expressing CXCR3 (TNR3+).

The CDR3 protein is CSVETRAGEPGELFF. The rearrangement links TRBV29-1 to TRBJ2-2; the TCRdb call, TRBD1, lacks DNA for checking. Germline V gene lookup returns CDR1 SQVTM and CDR2 ANQGSEA. This CDR3 has 15 residues.